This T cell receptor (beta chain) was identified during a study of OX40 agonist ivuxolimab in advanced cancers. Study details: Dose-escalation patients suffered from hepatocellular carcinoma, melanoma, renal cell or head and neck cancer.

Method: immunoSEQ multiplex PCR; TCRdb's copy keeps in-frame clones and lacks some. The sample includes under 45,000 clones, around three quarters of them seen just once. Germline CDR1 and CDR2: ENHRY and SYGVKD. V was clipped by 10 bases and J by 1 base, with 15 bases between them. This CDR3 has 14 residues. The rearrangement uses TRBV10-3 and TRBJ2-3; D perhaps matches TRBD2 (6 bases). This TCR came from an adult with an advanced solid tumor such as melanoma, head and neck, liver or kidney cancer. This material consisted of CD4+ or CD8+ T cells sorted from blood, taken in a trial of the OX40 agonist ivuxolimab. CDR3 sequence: CATDPGGGTDTQYF. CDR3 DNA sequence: TGTGCCACAGACCCCGGGGGTGGCACAGATACGCAGTATTTT.